This T cell receptor (beta chain) comes out of a study of Graves' ophthalmopathy and Graves' hyperthyroidism. The study, taken as a whole, reports: This model predicted ophthalmopathy progression (sensitivity 70% to 71%, specificity around 72%).

RNA transcripts provided the template for amplifying TCR beta CDR3 regions. Following a first-round RT-PCR that used HTBI primers, a second-round multiplex PCR was carried out. Each CDR3 protein gets one entry after TCRdb re-called the multiplex PCR reads with MiXCR. In the table there are 220,000 or so distinct CDR3 sequences, 20% to 25% of which are singletons. A remark on this clonotype: The antigen is undetermined.

CDR3 size: 14 residues. V was trimmed by 0 bases and J by 11 bases, leaving 17 bases between them. Germline V gene data show CDR1 as SGHNT and CDR2 as YYREEE (reference sequence). V gene TRBV5-4 combines with J gene TRBJ1-1; D perhaps matches TRBD1 (5 bases). The sequenced sample consisted of peripheral blood. This clonotype originated in a woman between 45 and 60 years old with Graves' ophthalmopathy. The CDR3 DNA follows: TGTGCCAGCAGCTTGGAGAGGGGATCCCTGGAGGCTTTCTTT. Translation gives CASSLERGSLEAFF. Full variable domain (rest looked up from reference TRBV5-4 and TRBJ1-1): ETGVTQSPTHLIKTRGQQVTLRCSSQSGHNTVSWYQQALGQGPQFIFQYYREEENGRGNFPPRFSGLQFPNYSSELNVNALELDDSALYLCASSLERGSLEAFFGQGTRLTVV.